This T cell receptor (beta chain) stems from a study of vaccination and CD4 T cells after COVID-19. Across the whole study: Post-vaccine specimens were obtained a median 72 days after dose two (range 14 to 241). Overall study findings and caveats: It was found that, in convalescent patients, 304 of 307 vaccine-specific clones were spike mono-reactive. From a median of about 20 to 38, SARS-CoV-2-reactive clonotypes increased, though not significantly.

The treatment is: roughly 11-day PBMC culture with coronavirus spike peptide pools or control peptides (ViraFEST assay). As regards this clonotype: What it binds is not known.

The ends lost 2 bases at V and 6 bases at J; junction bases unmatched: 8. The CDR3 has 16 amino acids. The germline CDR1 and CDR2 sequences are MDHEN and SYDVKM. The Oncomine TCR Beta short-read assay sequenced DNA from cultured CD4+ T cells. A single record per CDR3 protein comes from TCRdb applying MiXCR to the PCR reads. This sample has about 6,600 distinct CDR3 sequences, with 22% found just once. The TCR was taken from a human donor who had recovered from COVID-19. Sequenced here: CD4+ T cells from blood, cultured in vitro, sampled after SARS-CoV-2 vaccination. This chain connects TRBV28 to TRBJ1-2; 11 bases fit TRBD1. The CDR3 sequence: CASSLTPGQGADGYTF. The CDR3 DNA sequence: TGTGCCAGCAGTTTAACCCCTGGACAGGGGGCCGATGGCTACACCTTC.